One sample yielded the 8 T cell receptor beta chains listed below, sequenced in a study of shared clonotypes between healthy human individuals. The protocol was immunoSEQ multiplex PCR, while the TCRdb copy is restricted to in-frame clones and leaves out a portion. The sample has about 1.4 million clones, roughly 96% seen once. Sequencing was done on a sample of naive CD4+ T cells sorted from blood. Noted subset: CD45RA+ positively selected. The receptors were gathered from a man aged 25 to 45 in good health.

This clone is a singleton in its sample. The rearrangement joins TRBV5-5 to TRBJ2-2; D perhaps matches TRBD2 (5 bases). Germline CDR1 and CDR2: SGHKS and YYEKEE (reference sequence). The CDR3 runs 16 residues. The V end was cut by 6 bases, the J end by 0 bases, with 15 bases between. CDR3: CASNHGLRANTGELFF. The CDR3 DNA sequence: TGTGCCAGCAACCACGGACTGAGAGCGAACACCGGGGAGCTGTTTTTT.

This sequence joins TRBV11-3 and TRBJ2-3; D is perhaps TRBD2 (6 bases). V was clipped by 5 bases and J by 3 bases, with 15 bases between them. CDR1 and CDR2 (germline): SGHNT, YENEEA. The CDR3 spans 15 residues. The CDR3 spells CASSRSPAGTDTQYF. The DNA of the CDR3 is TGTGCCAGCAGCCGATCCCCGGCGGGAACAGATACGCAGTATTTT.

The V call is TRBV7-6, the J call TRBJ1-5; 8 nucleotides line up with TRBD1. V gave up 5 bases and J gave up 3 bases; unmatched junction bases: 3. Germline V gene data show CDR1 as SGHVS and CDR2 as FNYEAQ. CDR3 length equals 14 residues. The CDR3 loop reads CASSADRDNQPQHF. CDR3 nucleotide sequence: TGTGCCAGCAGCGCGGACAGGGACAATCAGCCCCAGCATTTT. Together with reference TRBV7-6 and TRBJ1-5, the CDR3 gives the full variable domain: GAGVSQSPRYKVTKRGQDVALRCDPISGHVSLYWYRQALGQGPEFLTYFNYEAQQDKSGLPNDRFSAERPEGSISTLTIQRTEQRDSAMYRCASSADRDNQPQHFGDGTRLSIL.

This clone showed up just once. This CDR3 reads CASSYSGARGGYTF. In nucleotides, the CDR3 is TGTGCCAGCAGTTACTCAGGGGCCCGCGGTGGCTACACCTTC. The chain joins TRBV6-5 to TRBJ1-2; tentatively, D is TRBD1 (5 bases). The CDR3 extends over 14 amino acids. The V gene's germline CDR1 is MNHEY and CDR2 SVGAGI. Trimming removed 0 bases at V and 7 bases at J, with 12 bases between.

The J gene is TRBJ2-2, the V gene TRBV6-1, with TRBD1 matching over 7 bases. The V gene end was trimmed by 6 bases and the J gene end by 0 bases; junction bases not matched to a gene: 4. The CDR3 has 15 amino acids. Germline lookup yields CDR1 MNHNS and CDR2 SASEGT. CDR3 loop: CASRVGTANTGELFF. CDR3 in DNA: TGTGCCAGCAGGGTAGGGACAGCGAACACCGGGGAGCTGTTTTTT.

The rearrangement uses TRBV11-3 and TRBJ2-5; TRBD1 matches 7 bases. CDR1 is SGHNT, CDR2 YENEEA, per germline. The CDR3 loop spans 15 amino acids. V dropped 5 bases and J dropped 0; count of bases not matched to a gene: 6. CDR3 residues: CASSPGRGYQETQYF. In nucleotides, the CDR3 is TGTGCCAGCAGCCCGGGCAGGGGGTACCAAGAGACCCAGTACTTC. The whole variable domain, remainder taken from reference TRBV11-3 and TRBJ2-5, is EAGVVQSPRYKIIEKKQPVAFWCNPISGHNTLYWYLQNLGQGPELLIRYENEEAVDDSQLPKDRFSAERLKGVDSTLKIQPAELGDSAVYLCASSPGRGYQETQYFGPGTRLLVL.

CDR3 in DNA: TGTGCCAGCAGCTTGGGTGCGCGCACAGATACGCAGTATTTT. This encodes CASSLGARTDTQYF. This chain links TRBV11-2 with TRBJ2-3, with D unresolved. CDR1 and CDR2 (germline): SGHAT, FQNNGV. The CDR3 has 14 amino acids. V was trimmed by 3 bases and J by 1 base, leaving 8 bases between them.

The V and J genes are TRBV27 and TRBJ2-7; D not certain. This CDR3 spans 14 amino acids. Between the trimmed V and J ends, which lost 1 base and 2 bases, there was a span of 9 bases. CDR1 is MNHEY and CDR2 is SMNVEV in the germline V gene (reference sequence). CDR3 region: CASSLFGNPYEQYF. The CDR3 DNA sequence: TGTGCCAGCAGTTTATTTGGCAATCCCTACGAGCAGTACTTC.